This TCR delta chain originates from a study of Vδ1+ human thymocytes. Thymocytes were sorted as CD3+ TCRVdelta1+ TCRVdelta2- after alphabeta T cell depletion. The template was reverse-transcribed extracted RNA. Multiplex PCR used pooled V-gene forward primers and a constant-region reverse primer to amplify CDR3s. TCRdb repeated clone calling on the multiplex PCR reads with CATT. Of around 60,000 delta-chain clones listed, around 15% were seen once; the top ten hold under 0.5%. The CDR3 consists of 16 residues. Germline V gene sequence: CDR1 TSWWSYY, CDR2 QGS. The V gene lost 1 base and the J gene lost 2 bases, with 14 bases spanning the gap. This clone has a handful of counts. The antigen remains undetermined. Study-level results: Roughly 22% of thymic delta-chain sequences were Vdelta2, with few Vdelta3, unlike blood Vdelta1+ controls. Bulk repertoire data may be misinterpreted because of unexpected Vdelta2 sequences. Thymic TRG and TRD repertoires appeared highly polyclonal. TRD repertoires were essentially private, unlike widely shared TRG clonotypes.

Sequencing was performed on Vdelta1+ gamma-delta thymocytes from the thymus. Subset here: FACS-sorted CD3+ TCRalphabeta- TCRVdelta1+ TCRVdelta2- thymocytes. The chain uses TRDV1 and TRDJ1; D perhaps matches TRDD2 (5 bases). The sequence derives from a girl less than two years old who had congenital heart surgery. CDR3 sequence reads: CALGERPFMGTDKLIF. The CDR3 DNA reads TGTGCTCTTGGGGAACGTCCCTTCATGGGTACCGATAAACTCATCTTT.